Included here is one T cell receptor beta chain sequence, with context. Clones were sequenced by immunoSEQ multiplex PCR, and TCRdb holds only the in-frame ones, with some missing. The repertoire consists of around 310,000 clones, with roughly 90% occurring once and the leading ten covering approximately 0.98%. The data belong to a study of blood T cell repertoires in COVID-19. With V trimmed by 3 bases and J by 3 bases, 6 bases remained unmatched. CDR1 SGHAT and CDR2 FQNNGV come from the germline V gene. CDR3 length equals 15 residues. The source of this sequence is a woman between 35 and 50 years old with COVID-19, enrolled during active disease. The genes are TRBV11-2 and TRBJ2-3; 7 nucleotides agree with TRBD2. The source material was peripheral blood. This CDR3 reads CASSFRGTTTDTQYF. In nucleotides, the CDR3 is TGTGCCAGCAGCTTCCGGGGGACTACGACAGATACGCAGTATTTT.